Each of the 26 T cell receptor beta chains below was sequenced from the same sample in a study of OX40 agonist ivuxolimab in advanced cancers. The repertoire was sequenced with immunoSEQ multiplex PCR; TCRdb's copy has only in-frame clones and lacks some. The sample yields 72,000 or so clones, 75% to 90% seen once. The source material was CD4+ or CD8+ T cells sorted from blood, sampled in a trial of the OX40 agonist ivuxolimab. All receptors come from an adult with an advanced solid tumor such as melanoma, head and neck, liver or kidney cancer.

The CDR3, as DNA: TGTGCCAGCAGCGTAGAAACAAATTCACCCCTCCACTTT. Its protein is CASSVETNSPLHF. The chain links TRBV9 to TRBJ1-6; D unresolved. The CDR3 totals 13 residues. The germline CDR1 and CDR2 sequences are SGDLS and YYNGEE. Trimming shortened V by 0 bases and J by 7 bases, and 5 bases separated the two germline ends.

The chain has TRBV5-6 and TRBJ1-1; D not certain. CDR1 and CDR2 from the germline V gene are SGHDT and YYEEEE. The CDR3 length is 14 residues. With 7 bases removed from V and 0 bases from J, the gap between germline ends came to 13 bases. As DNA, the CDR3 is TGTGCCAGCCGCAGCAGGTTAATGAACACTGAAGCTTTCTTT. Translated, it gives CASRSRLMNTEAFF.

This chain connects TRBV19 to TRBJ1-5, with 8 bases matching TRBD1. The CDR3 runs to 15 residues. V trimming: 5 bases; J trimming: 1 base; junction bases outside the gene matches: 4. Germline values: CDR1 LNHDA, CDR2 SQIVND (reference sequence). CDR3 in amino acids: CASSVDRGSNQPQHF. CDR3 DNA sequence: TGTGCCAGTAGTGTCGACAGGGGCAGCAATCAGCCCCAGCATTTT. The full variable domain, its missing parts supplied by reference TRBV19 and TRBJ1-5, is DGGITQSPKYLFRKEGQNVTLSCEQNLNHDAMYWYRQDPGQGLRLIYYSQIVNDFQKGDIAEGYSVSREKKESFPLTVTSAQKNPTAFYLCASSVDRGSNQPQHFGDGTRLSIL.

V usage is TRBV15 and J usage is TRBJ1-2; tentatively, D is TRBD1 (5 bases). This CDR3 contains 13 residues. Trimming left V 5 bases short and J 13 bases short, with 20 bases between. Per germline, CDR1 LNHNV and CDR2 YYDKDF (reference sequence). CDR3: CATSRIARAGRTF. The CDR3 DNA follows: TGTGCCACCAGCCGTATCGCCAGGGCAGGGCGCACCTTC.

The V and J genes are TRBV2 and TRBJ2-6; no clear D. This CDR3 is 14 amino acids long. Germline loops: CDR1 SNHLY, CDR2 FYNNEI. V was cut by 3 bases and J by 0 bases, with 3 bases left in between. The CDR3 loop reads CASSERSGANVLTF. In DNA, the CDR3 is TGTGCCAGCAGTGAGCGCTCTGGGGCCAACGTCCTGACTTTC.

This chain connects TRBV6-5 to TRBJ1-2; 9 bases fit TRBD1. CDR3 length: 14 amino acids. The germline CDR1 and CDR2 sequences are MNHEY and SVGAGI. V gave up 6 bases and J gave up 5 bases; unmatched junction bases: 7. This CDR3 is CASRPGQGFYGYTF. DNA for the CDR3: TGTGCCAGCAGGCCGGGACAGGGCTTTTATGGCTACACCTTC.

The rearrangement uses TRBV6-6 and TRBJ1-1; D uncertain. With 4 bases removed from V and 1 base from J, the gap between germline ends came to 7 bases. The germline V gene has CDR1 MNHNY and CDR2 SVGAGI (reference sequence). This CDR3 comprises 13 residues. Here the CDR3 reads CASSLLENTEAFF. The CDR3 DNA is TGTGCCAGCAGTTTATTAGAGAACACTGAAGCTTTCTTT.

V usage is TRBV7-2 and J usage is TRBJ2-7, with D hard to call. The V end was cut by 2 bases, the J end by 5 bases, with 16 bases between. Per the germline V gene, CDR1 is SGHTA and CDR2 is FQGNSA. This CDR3 spans 15 amino acids. The CDR3 region has the DNA TGTGCCAGCAGCTTACTCCTGCTGGCGTCCCACGAGCAGTACTTC. This translates into CASSLLLLASHEQYF.

The rearrangement joins TRBV30 to TRBJ2-1; 10 bases map to TRBD2. The CDR3 is 14 residues long. V lost 4 bases, J lost 6 bases, and 6 bases stayed unmatched. Germline CDR1 GTSNPN, CDR2 SVGIG (reference sequence). The chain's CDR3 is CAWKSGRAANEQFF. In DNA, the CDR3 is TGTGCCTGGAAAAGCGGGAGGGCCGCCAATGAGCAGTTCTTC.

This clone qualifies as medium-sized. This sequence joins TRBV4-1 and TRBJ1-1; maybe TRBD1 (5 bases). CDR1 and CDR2 from the germline V gene are MGHRA and YSYEKL. V was cut by 4 bases and J by 1 base, with 16 bases left in between. This CDR3 comprises 16 residues. CDR3 sequence reads: CASSLIRGAKNTEAFF. CDR3 bases: TGCGCCAGCAGCCTCATAAGGGGAGCCAAGAACACTGAAGCTTTCTTT.

The chain recombines TRBV5-1 with TRBJ2-7; D gene ambiguous. V was shortened by 2 bases and J by 2 bases, with 8 bases between the two germline ends. CDR3 length: 13 residues. Germline CDR1 SGHRS, CDR2 YFSETQ. The CDR3 loop reads CASSFTNAYEQYF. CDR3 DNA sequence: TGCGCCAGCAGCTTTACAAATGCCTACGAGCAGTACTTC. The whole variable domain, filled in from reference TRBV5-1 and TRBJ2-7, reads KAGVTQTPRYLIKTRGQQVTLSCSPISGHRSVSWYQQTPGQGLQFLFEYFSETQRNKGNFPGRFSGRQFSNSRSEMNVSTLELGDSALYLCASSFTNAYEQYFGPGTRLTVT.

The rearrangement links TRBV7-9 to TRBJ2-1; 12 bases are a match to TRBD2. Germline loops: CDR1 SEHNR, CDR2 FQNEAQ (reference sequence). The length of the CDR3 is 18 residues. Trimming cost V 3 bases and J 0 bases; bases outside gene matches: 6. Here the CDR3 reads CASSFPSGRAGSYNEQFF. The CDR3 DNA reads as TGTGCCAGCAGCTTTCCTAGCGGGAGGGCCGGCTCCTACAATGAGCAGTTCTTC.

The chain carries TRBV5-5 and TRBJ2-1; D not resolved. The CDR3 is made up of 12 amino acids. Germline CDR1 reads SGHKS; CDR2 reads YYEKEE (reference sequence). Deletions cut 2 bases from V and 7 bases from J, with 7 bases between. The CDR3 loop is CASSFYGNEQFF. CDR3 in DNA: TGTGCCAGCAGCTTTTACGGGAATGAGCAGTTCTTC.

The chain links TRBV18 to TRBJ2-5; D is unclear. Germline V lookup: CDR1 KGHSH, CDR2 LQKENI. The CDR3 is 14 amino acids. V gave up 2 bases and J gave up 4 bases, with 11 bases separating them. The CDR3 loop reads CASSPTGTGETQYF. The CDR3 DNA reads TGTGCCAGCTCACCAACCGGAACCGGAGAGACCCAGTACTTC.

The chain is built from TRBV6-6 and TRBJ2-2; D is perhaps TRBD1 (6 bases). The CDR3 is 16 amino acids. V gave up 6 bases and J gave up 1 base, with 15 bases separating them. CDR1 is MNHNY, CDR2 SVGAGI, per germline (reference sequence). Written as DNA, the CDR3 is TGTGCCAGCAGACCACCAGGGGCATTGAACACCGGGGAGCTGTTTTTT. Its translation: CASRPPGALNTGELFF.

The chain combines TRBV6-5 with TRBJ1-2, with 7 bases that match TRBD1. V was clipped by 4 bases and J by 6 bases; unmatched bases: 11. Germline V CDR1 and CDR2: MNHEY, SVGAGI. This CDR3 has 15 amino acids. The CDR3 nucleotides read TGTGCCAGCAGTTCATGGTTTGAGGGGGCGGATGGCTACACCTTC. It codes for CASSSWFEGADGYTF.

The J gene is TRBJ1-5, the V gene TRBV2, with D unresolved. CDR3 length equals 13 residues. V lost 7 bases, J lost 7 bases, and 14 bases lay in between. Germline V CDR1 and CDR2: SNHLY, FYNNEI. The CDR3 loop is CASTEAPRQPQHF. Here the CDR3 DNA reads TGTGCCAGCACGGAGGCCCCTAGGCAGCCCCAGCATTTT. The variable domain in full, completed from reference TRBV2 and TRBJ1-5, reads EPEVTQTPSHQVTQMGQEVILRCVPISNHLYFYWYRQILGQKVEFLVSFYNNEISEKSEIFDDQFSVERPDGSNFTLKIRSTKLEDSAMYFCASTEAPRQPQHFGDGTRLSIL.

The chain employs TRBV11-2 and TRBJ1-3; D is undetermined. The CDR3 length is 12 residues. Per the germline V gene, CDR1 is SGHAT and CDR2 is FQNNGV. Between the trimmed V and J ends, which lost 5 bases and 15 bases, there was a span of 17 bases. The CDR3 nucleotides are TGTGCCAGCAGCCAGGAAGGAGGGCCCACATATTTT. Translating gives CASSQEGGPTYF.

V and J are TRBV5-8 and TRBJ1-1; D gene unclear. The V end was cut by 4 bases, the J end by 2 bases, with 9 bases between. The length of the CDR3 is 13 residues. Germline loops: CDR1 SGHTS, CDR2 YDEGEE. The CDR3, as DNA: TGTGCCAGCAGCCCCCGGGTCAACACTGAAGCTTTCTTT. It specifies CASSPRVNTEAFF.

The rearrangement links TRBV10-3 to TRBJ1-1; D gene unclear. The CDR3 contains 14 residues. Looked up from germline, CDR1 is ENHRY and CDR2 is SYGVKD. V was trimmed by 2 bases and J by 2 bases, leaving 9 bases between them. This chain's CDR3 is CAISEVAENTEAFF. The CDR3 DNA is TGTGCCATCAGTGAGGTGGCGGAAAACACTGAAGCTTTCTTT.

The CDR3 region has the DNA TGTGCTAGTGGTCCCGGTGGGGGGTACCAAGAGACCCAGTACTTC. Translating it yields CASGPGGGYQETQYF. The chain has TRBV12-5 and TRBJ2-5; weak D call: TRBD2 (6 bases). CDR1 is LGHNT and CDR2 is FRNRAP in the germline V gene. V dropped 5 bases and J dropped 0 bases, with 13 bases sitting between them. The CDR3 is 15 residues long.

J is TRBJ2-1 and V is TRBV18; D gene uncertain. Germline V lookup: CDR1 KGHSH, CDR2 LQKENI. This CDR3 comprises 15 residues. The V and J ends lost 2 bases and 6 bases respectively, with 14 bases between them. This chain's CDR3 is CASSPAEPRANEQFF. The CDR3 nucleotides read TGTGCCAGCTCACCAGCTGAGCCCCGTGCCAATGAGCAGTTCTTC.

The J gene is TRBJ2-5, the V gene TRBV7-8, with D unclear. This CDR3 spans 12 amino acids. Germline-derived CDR1 and CDR2 are SGHVS and FQNEAQ. Trimming left V 6 bases short and J 4 bases short, with 9 bases between. The CDR3 DNA follows: TGTGCCAGCAGATCGACCGCAGAGACCCAGTACTTC. Protein: CASRSTAETQYF.

V gene TRBV28 combines with J gene TRBJ2-7, with TRBD1 as a possible D gene (5 bases). V gave up 5 bases and J gave up 0 bases, with 5 bases separating them. Germline V gives CDR1 MDHEN, CDR2 SYDVKM. The CDR3 covers 12 residues. The CDR3 sequence: CASSQGSYEQYF. The CDR3, as DNA: TGTGCCAGCAGTCAGGGCTCCTACGAGCAGTACTTC.

V gene TRBV18 combines with J gene TRBJ2-2; possible D gene TRBD1, 5 bases. The CDR3 has 16 amino acids. V dropped 1 base and J dropped 1 base, with 10 bases sitting between them. The germline V gene has CDR1 KGHSH and CDR2 LQKENI. Written as DNA, the CDR3 is TGTGCCAGCTCACCACAGGGGTCCATGAACACCGGGGAGCTGTTTTTT. Its protein is CASSPQGSMNTGELFF. The full variable domain, in which reference TRBV18 and TRBJ2-2 provide the parts outside the CDR3, is NAGVMQNPRHLVRRRGQEARLRCSPMKGHSHVYWYRQLPEEGLKFMVYLQKENIIDESGMPKERFSAEFPKEGPSILRIQQVVRGDSAAYFCASSPQGSMNTGELFFGEGSRLTVL.

The chain recombines TRBV30 with TRBJ2-7; 8 nucleotides align to TRBD2. Germline V CDR1 and CDR2: GTSNPN, SVGIG (reference sequence). With V trimmed by 0 bases and J by 0 bases, 4 bases remained unmatched. This CDR3 has 15 amino acids. The CDR3 coding sequence is TGTGCCTGGAGTGTTAGCGGGGAGAGCTCCTACGAGCAGTACTTC. This gives the protein CAWSVSGESSYEQYF. Looking up the rest from reference TRBV30 and TRBJ2-7 gives the full variable domain: SQTIHQWPATLVQPVGSPLSLECTVEGTSNPNLYWYRQAAGRGLQLLFYSVGIGQISSEVPQNLSASRPQDRQFILSSKKLLLSDSGFYLCAWSVSGESSYEQYFGPGTRLTVT.